One T cell receptor beta chain is described in this entry. The data are from a study of blood T cell repertoires in COVID-19. Produced via immunoSEQ multiplex PCR; TCRdb's table is partial and in-frame only. This sample has nearly 80,000 clones, with over 80% found just once. The sequence was collected from a man in his fifties or sixties with acute or convalescent COVID-19. Sequenced material: peripheral blood.

The CDR3 loop reads CSVGQKETQYF. The DNA of the CDR3 is TGCAGCGTTGGACAGAAAGAGACCCAGTACTTC. J is TRBJ2-5 and V is TRBV29-1; a possible D gene is TRBD1 (5 bases). Trimming shortened V by 4 bases and J by 3 bases, and 6 bases separated the two germline ends. Germline V gene data show CDR1 as SQVTM and CDR2 as ANQGSEA. This CDR3 has 11 residues.